This TCR beta chain was identified in a study of regulatory T cells in long-lasting Graves disease. Study as a whole: Recently diagnosed Graves' patients had received antithyroid drugs for under 3 months. Study results and caveats: Possibly, too few samples lowered accuracy. There was favoring of TRBV28, TRBJ1-2 and TRBJ2-5 in persistent disease. Thyroid tissue was not sampled; only peripheral blood was.

This clonotype was observed at least ten times. Its antigen is not known. Noted time point: newly diagnosed GD, antithyroid drugs for less than 3 months. After RNA was extracted from PBMCs, the TCR library was made from it. Germline V gene sequence: CDR1 MNHEY, CDR2 SVGEGT. The V gene lost 0 bases and the J gene lost 0 bases, with 17 bases spanning the gap. This CDR3 is built from 19 residues. Building of the TCR beta libraries involved iRepertoire HTBI primers and Arm-PCR of CDR3 regions. MiXCR, run by TCRdb on the multiplex PCR reads, gives a single entry per CDR3 protein. The data contain fewer than 350,000 distinct CDR3 sequences, about a sixth of them singletons.

The sample in question was peripheral blood mononuclear cells (PBMCs), obtained at new diagnosis, from a patient treated with antithyroid drugs. This receptor was obtained from a female donor with Graves disease. The chain carries TRBV6-2 or TRBV6-3 and TRBJ2-2; a weak D match, TRBD2 (5 bases). DNA of the CDR3: TGTGCCAGCAGTTACTCGCCGACTACCTCCTGGGCGAACACCGGGGAGCTGTTTTTT. Translated: CASSYSPTTSWANTGELFF.